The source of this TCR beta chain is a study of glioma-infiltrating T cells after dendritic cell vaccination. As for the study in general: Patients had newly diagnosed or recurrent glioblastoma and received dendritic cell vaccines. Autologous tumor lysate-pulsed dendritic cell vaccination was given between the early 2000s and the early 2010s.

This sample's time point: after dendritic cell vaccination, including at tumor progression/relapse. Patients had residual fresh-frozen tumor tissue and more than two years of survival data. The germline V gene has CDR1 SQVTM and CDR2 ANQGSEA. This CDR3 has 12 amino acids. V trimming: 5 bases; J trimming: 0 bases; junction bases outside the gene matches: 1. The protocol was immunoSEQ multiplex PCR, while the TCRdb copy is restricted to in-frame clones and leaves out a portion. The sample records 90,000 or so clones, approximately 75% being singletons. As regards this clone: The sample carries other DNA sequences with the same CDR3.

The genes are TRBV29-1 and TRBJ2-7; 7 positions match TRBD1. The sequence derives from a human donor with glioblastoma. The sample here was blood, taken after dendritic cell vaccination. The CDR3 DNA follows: TGCAGCGTTCGGACAGGCTCCTACGAGCAGTACTTC. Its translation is CSVRTGSYEQYF.